The next 6 T cell receptor beta chains were all read from a single sample in a study of shared clonotypes between healthy human individuals (dated by TCRdb to about 2020). Library creation used the immunoSEQ multiplex PCR assay. TCRdb retrieved this table from immuneACCESS and kept in-frame rearrangements only. Not all clones are present; in checked studies, unresolved V genes account for under half, and no reason is known for the remainder. This sample is represented by 2 million to 2.5 million clones; 85% to 95% of them were singletons. The ten largest make up under 0.45% of the sample. The source material was naive CD4+ T cells from PBMCs. Taken with the paper, the label for cell subset or site translates to: CD45RA+ positively selected. These receptors were collected from a man between 18 and 35 years old in good health. Some clones in this sample may be carry-over from other donors' samples.

The chain uses TRBV9 and TRBJ2-3, with TRBD1 matching 10 bases. J lost 0 bases, V lost 0 bases, and 4 bases had no gene match. CDR1 and CDR2 from the germline V gene are SGDLS and YYNGEE. CDR3 length: 17 amino acids. CDR3 coding DNA: TGTGCCAGCAGCGTAGTAGGGACAGGGGCTAGCACAGATACGCAGTATTTT. Amino acids: CASSVVGTGASTDTQYF.

The gene calls are TRBV7-8 and TRBJ1-2; 10 nucleotides line up with TRBD1. From germline, CDR1 is SGHVS and CDR2 FQNEAQ. V lost 2 bases to trimming and J lost 9 bases; unmatched junction nucleotides: 15. The CDR3 consists of 17 residues. CDR3 bases: TGTGCCAGCAGCTTAATGGGCCCGGGACAGGGGAAGTTTCGCTACACCTTC. Residues: CASSLMGPGQGKFRYTF. The full variable domain, rest sourced from reference TRBV7-8 and TRBJ1-2, is GAGVSQSPRYKVAKRGQDVALRCDPISGHVSLFWYQQALGQGPEFLTYFQNEAQLDKSGLPSDRFFAERPEGSVSTLKIQRTQQEDSAVYLCASSLMGPGQGKFRYTFGSGTRLTVV.

The rearrangement uses TRBV7-6 and TRBJ1-4; 7 nucleotides align to TRBD1. Trimming took 3 bases from V and 5 from J; bases not matched to a gene: 3. CDR3 length: 14 amino acids. The germline CDR1 and CDR2 sequences are SGHVS and FNYEAQ. The DNA for the CDR3 is TGTGCCAGCAGCTTTGGACAGGAAAATGAAAAACTGTTTTTT. Translated, it gives CASSFGQENEKLFF.

V and J are TRBV9 and TRBJ1-5; 11 positions match TRBD1. In germline, CDR1 is SGDLS, CDR2 YYNGEE. Unmatched junction bases numbered 8, after V lost 3 bases and J lost 0 bases. The CDR3 length is 18 residues. The CDR3 DNA is TGTGCCAGCAGCGCGGGACAGGGGGGACTCTTTAGCAATCAGCCCCAGCATTTT. This codes for CASSAGQGGLFSNQPQHF.

This sequence joins TRBV6-1 and TRBJ1-1, with D perhaps TRBD1 (5 bases). The CDR3 runs to 13 residues. CDR1 is MNHNS and CDR2 is SASEGT in the germline V gene. The CDR3 loop reads CARAGGIYTEAFF. CDR3 bases: TGTGCGAGGGCTGGGGGGATATACACTGAAGCTTTCTTT.

The chain employs TRBV2 and TRBJ2-2; D is perhaps TRBD1 or TRBD2 (5 bases each). The CDR3 loop spans 14 amino acids. Deletions cut 3 bases from V and 2 bases from J, with 7 bases between. Germline V lookup: CDR1 SNHLY, CDR2 FYNNEI. For the CDR3, the DNA is TGTGCCAGCAGTGAGGGGGAAAACACCGGGGAGCTGTTTTTT. Translating gives CASSEGENTGELFF.